A selection of T cell receptor beta chains follows, all from one sample in a study of blood T cell repertoires in COVID-19. Sequencing used immunoSEQ multiplex PCR; TCRdb keeps in-frame clones, though not all of them. Of about 220,000 clones in the sample, around four fifths were seen once. What was sequenced was peripheral blood. These receptor sequences come from a woman in her sixties or seventies with COVID-19, enrolled during active disease. CDR3s include the opening cysteine and the closing phenylalanine or tryptophan. The D gene is left open where the match is weak. Clone size is given for some rows only: seen once, a few or many times, or a class if the clone is expanded.

j_call: TRBJ2-7
clone_size: .
d_call: TRBD1
v_call: TRBV5-1
cdr3_nt: TGCGCCAGCAGCCCAGGGACAGGTAACTTCGAGCAGTACTTC
cdr3_aa: CASSPGTGNFEQYF

j_call: TRBJ2-5
clone_size: .
d_call: .
v_call: TRBV27
cdr3_nt: TGTGCCAGCAGCTGGTCTTCTAGTCCGGAGACCCAGTACTTC
cdr3_aa: CASSWSSSPETQYF

j_call: TRBJ2-2
clone_size: .
d_call: .
v_call: TRBV27
cdr3_nt: TGTGCCAGCAGCTGGAGACAGATCACCGGGGAGCTGTTTTTT
cdr3_aa: CASSWRQITGELFF

j_call: TRBJ1-2
clone_size: .
d_call: .
v_call: TRBV6-5
cdr3_nt: TGTGCCAGCAGTTATACTTGGGGGGGAACCTATGGCTACACCTTC
cdr3_aa: CASSYTWGGTYGYTF

j_call: TRBJ1-4
clone_size: .
d_call: TRBD1
v_call: TRBV7-2
cdr3_nt: TGTGCCAGCAGCTCAGACCAGGGGGCTCGAAAACTGTTTTTT
cdr3_aa: CASSSDQGARKLFF

j_call: TRBJ2-7
clone_size: .
d_call: .
v_call: TRBV11-2
cdr3_nt: TGTGCCAGCAGCTTAGATAGTTTAGGAACTATCTCCTACGAGCAGTACTTC
cdr3_aa: CASSLDSLGTISYEQYF

j_call: TRBJ1-5
clone_size: few
d_call: .
v_call: TRBV6-4
cdr3_nt: TGTGCCAGCACTTACGACGTGGGGGGAAATCAGCCCCAGCATTTT
cdr3_aa: CASTYDVGGNQPQHF

j_call: TRBJ1-1
clone_size: .
d_call: .
v_call: TRBV15
cdr3_nt: TGTGCCACCAGCCCTCAGTTGAACACTGAAGCTTTCTTT
cdr3_aa: CATSPQLNTEAFF

j_call: TRBJ2-5
clone_size: .
d_call: TRBD2
v_call: TRBV2
cdr3_nt: TGTGCCAGCTCTGGCGGGAGGGCCAGGGCTGAAGAGACCCAGTACTTC
cdr3_aa: CASSGGRARAEETQYF

j_call: TRBJ2-5
clone_size: few
d_call: .
v_call: TRBV10-2
cdr3_nt: TGCGCCAGCAGTGAGAGCCCGAGGGAGACCCAGTACTTC
cdr3_aa: CASSESPRETQYF

j_call: TRBJ2-7
clone_size: .
d_call: TRBD1
v_call: TRBV28
cdr3_nt: TGTGCCAGCAGCTTCTTCAGGGGGAACGAGCAGTACTTC
cdr3_aa: CASSFFRGNEQYF

j_call: TRBJ2-1
clone_size: .
d_call: .
v_call: TRBV7-6
cdr3_nt: TGTGCCAGCAGCACCCTAAAGGGAGCGCAGCAGTTCTTC
cdr3_aa: CASSTLKGAQQFF

j_call: TRBJ1-4
clone_size: .
d_call: TRBD1
v_call: TRBV7-9
cdr3_nt: TGTGCCAGCAGCATATTGACAGGGTCGAATGAAAAACTGTTTTTT
cdr3_aa: CASSILTGSNEKLFF

j_call: TRBJ2-7
clone_size: .
d_call: .
v_call: TRBV2
cdr3_nt: TGTGCCAGCATTAGAGGGTCGAAGGGATCCTACGAGCAGTACTTC
cdr3_aa: CASIRGSKGSYEQYF

j_call: TRBJ2-7
clone_size: .
d_call: TRBD2
v_call: TRBV14
cdr3_nt: TGTGCCAGCAGCCAAGTCAGCGGGGCGGCCTCCTACGAGCAGTACTTC
cdr3_aa: CASSQVSGAASYEQYF

j_call: TRBJ2-7
clone_size: .
d_call: TRBD2
v_call: TRBV7-2
cdr3_nt: TGTGCCAGCAGACCTACTAGCGGGACCTTAGACCCTTACGAGCAGTACTTC
cdr3_aa: CASRPTSGTLDPYEQYF

j_call: TRBJ1-6
clone_size: .
d_call: .
v_call: TRBV27
cdr3_nt: TGTGCCAGCAGTTTATCGAGCAATTCACCCCTCCACTTT
cdr3_aa: CASSLSSNSPLHF

j_call: TRBJ1-6
clone_size: .
d_call: .
v_call: TRBV5-4
cdr3_nt: TGTGCCAGCAGCCGCCGGGACTATAATTCACCCCTCCACTTT
cdr3_aa: CASSRRDYNSPLHF

j_call: TRBJ2-1
clone_size: .
d_call: .
v_call: TRBV4-2
cdr3_nt: TGTGCCAGCAGCCAAGAAGGCAGGGGCAACTCCTACAATGAGCAGTTCTTC
cdr3_aa: CASSQEGRGNSYNEQFF

j_call: TRBJ2-1
clone_size: .
d_call: TRBD2
v_call: TRBV3-1/TRBV3-2
cdr3_nt: TGTGCCAGCAGCCAAAACCCCGGACTAGCCTACAATGAGCAGTTCTTC
cdr3_aa: CASSQNPGLAYNEQFF

j_call: TRBJ1-2
clone_size: few
d_call: TRBD1
v_call: TRBV29-1
cdr3_nt: TGCAGCGTTGAGACGCAGGGGGTGAGGGGCTACACCTTC
cdr3_aa: CSVETQGVRGYTF

j_call: TRBJ2-5
clone_size: .
d_call: TRBD2
v_call: TRBV2
cdr3_nt: TGTGCCAGCAGAGCGGGACTAGCGGACCAAGAGACCCAGTACTTC
cdr3_aa: CASRAGLADQETQYF

j_call: TRBJ2-6
clone_size: .
d_call: .
v_call: TRBV4-3
cdr3_nt: TGCGCCAGCAGCCGATCCAGGCCCGGGGGGCTCTCTGGGGCCAACGTCCTGACTTTC
cdr3_aa: CASSRSRPGGLSGANVLTF

j_call: TRBJ2-1
clone_size: .
d_call: .
v_call: TRBV15
cdr3_nt: TGTGCCACCAGCGTACGGACTTTCGGCAATGAGCAGTTCTTC
cdr3_aa: CATSVRTFGNEQFF

j_call: TRBJ1-2
clone_size: .
d_call: .
v_call: TRBV18
cdr3_nt: TGTGCCAGCTCCACGACCACAGGGCTCTATGGCTACACCTTC
cdr3_aa: CASSTTTGLYGYTF

j_call: TRBJ1-1
clone_size: .
d_call: .
v_call: TRBV19
cdr3_nt: TGTGCCAGTAGTAGCGGACAGACTGAAGCTTTCTTT
cdr3_aa: CASSSGQTEAFF

j_call: TRBJ1-3
clone_size: .
d_call: TRBD1
v_call: TRBV9
cdr3_nt: TGTGCCAGCAGCGTTGCTCCCCGGGACAGCTCTGGAAACACCATATATTTT
cdr3_aa: CASSVAPRDSSGNTIYF

j_call: TRBJ1-5
clone_size: .
d_call: .
v_call: TRBV19
cdr3_nt: TGTGCCAGTAGTATATCCGGGACACCGGTCAATCAGCCCCAGCATTTT
cdr3_aa: CASSISGTPVNQPQHF

j_call: TRBJ1-2
clone_size: .
d_call: .
v_call: TRBV7-8
cdr3_nt: TGTGCCAGCAGCTTAGTTGCGGGGCGAATTGGAGGCTACACCTTC
cdr3_aa: CASSLVAGRIGGYTF

j_call: TRBJ1-2
clone_size: .
d_call: TRBD1
v_call: TRBV7-2
cdr3_nt: TGTGCCAGCAGCCCCGGGGACAGCCTGGGGAACTATGGCTACACCTTC
cdr3_aa: CASSPGDSLGNYGYTF

j_call: TRBJ2-4
clone_size: .
d_call: .
v_call: TRBV6-1
cdr3_nt: TGTGCCAGCAGTTCTGGACAGCTAGCCAAAAACATTCAGTACTTC
cdr3_aa: CASSSGQLAKNIQYF

j_call: TRBJ2-1
clone_size: .
d_call: .
v_call: TRBV6-2/TRBV6-3
cdr3_nt: TGTGCCAGCAGTACTCGGACAACCGCTTACAATGAGCAGTTCTTC
cdr3_aa: CASSTRTTAYNEQFF

j_call: TRBJ2-7
clone_size: few
d_call: .
v_call: TRBV2
cdr3_nt: TGTGCCAGCAGTGCTTGGGCAGAGCAGTACTTC
cdr3_aa: CASSAWAEQYF

j_call: TRBJ2-3
clone_size: .
d_call: .
v_call: TRBV7-6
cdr3_nt: TGTGCCAGCAGCTTAGAAATAGCTAGCACAGATACGCAGTATTTT
cdr3_aa: CASSLEIASTDTQYF

j_call: TRBJ1-2
clone_size: .
d_call: .
v_call: TRBV7-9
cdr3_nt: TGTGCCAGCAGCTTGCAGGGAGGCTACACCTTC
cdr3_aa: CASSLQGGYTF

j_call: TRBJ1-1
clone_size: .
d_call: .
v_call: TRBV9
cdr3_nt: TGTGCCAGCAGCGTAGCCCCTGCGGGGGCTGAAGCTTTCTTT
cdr3_aa: CASSVAPAGAEAFF

j_call: TRBJ1-5
clone_size: .
d_call: TRBD1
v_call: TRBV27
cdr3_nt: TGTGCCAGCAGTTCCGGGACAGGGCGCAATCAGCCCCAGCATTTT
cdr3_aa: CASSSGTGRNQPQHF

j_call: TRBJ1-3
clone_size: .
d_call: .
v_call: TRBV9
cdr3_nt: TGTGCCAGCAGCGTACTCTCCGACAGCTCTGGAAACACCATATATTTT
cdr3_aa: CASSVLSDSSGNTIYF

j_call: TRBJ1-1
clone_size: .
d_call: .
v_call: TRBV7-6
cdr3_nt: TGTGCCAGCAGCTATTTGGGGGGGGGAGTCATGAACACTGAAGCTTTCTTT
cdr3_aa: CASSYLGGGVMNTEAFF

j_call: TRBJ2-1
clone_size: .
d_call: .
v_call: TRBV2
cdr3_nt: TGTGCCAGCAGGGAGTCCCCTTTTGGTGAGCAGTTCTTC
cdr3_aa: CASRESPFGEQFF

j_call: TRBJ1-4
clone_size: .
d_call: .
v_call: TRBV7-2
cdr3_nt: TGTGCCAGCAGCTTGGGGGGGACGGGGACTAATGAAAAACTGTTTTTT
cdr3_aa: CASSLGGTGTNEKLFF

j_call: TRBJ2-7
clone_size: few
d_call: .
v_call: TRBV5-4
cdr3_nt: TGTGCCAGCAGTGATCGGATCACGCCAGGGTCCTACGAGCAGTACTTC
cdr3_aa: CASSDRITPGSYEQYF

j_call: TRBJ2-7
clone_size: .
d_call: .
v_call: TRBV2
cdr3_nt: TGTGCCAGCAGTGAACTGGCAGAGCAGTACTTC
cdr3_aa: CASSELAEQYF

j_call: TRBJ2-7
clone_size: .
d_call: TRBD1
v_call: TRBV5-1
cdr3_nt: TGCGCCAGCAGCTTGGGCGACAGGGACCTCGGCGAGCAGTACTTC
cdr3_aa: CASSLGDRDLGEQYF

j_call: TRBJ2-7
clone_size: .
d_call: TRBD1
v_call: TRBV19
cdr3_nt: TGTGCCAGTAGAAAAGGGGGACAGGGACTCTACGAGCAGTACTTC
cdr3_aa: CASRKGGQGLYEQYF

j_call: TRBJ2-7
clone_size: .
d_call: .
v_call: TRBV30
cdr3_nt: TGTGCCGGCGGAGGGACAATCCCTACCTACGAGCAGTACTTC
cdr3_aa: CAGGGTIPTYEQYF

j_call: TRBJ2-1
clone_size: .
d_call: TRBD2
v_call: TRBV7-3
cdr3_nt: TGTGCCAGCAGCTTGACTAGCGGGAAAGATAATAGGCAGTTCTTC
cdr3_aa: CASSLTSGKDNRQFF

j_call: TRBJ2-7
clone_size: .
d_call: .
v_call: TRBV7-9
cdr3_nt: TGTGCCAGCAGCCAGGAGGCAGCTCCGTCCTACGAGCAGTACTTC
cdr3_aa: CASSQEAAPSYEQYF

j_call: TRBJ1-1
clone_size: .
d_call: TRBD1
v_call: TRBV10-3
cdr3_nt: TGTGCCACCCGACAGGGGAACACTGAAGCTTTCTTT
cdr3_aa: CATRQGNTEAFF

j_call: TRBJ1-5
clone_size: .
d_call: .
v_call: TRBV6-2/TRBV6-3
cdr3_nt: TGTGCCAGCAGTCCCAGGACAGTTAGCAATCAGCCCCAGCATTTT
cdr3_aa: CASSPRTVSNQPQHF

j_call: TRBJ1-6
clone_size: .
d_call: TRBD1
v_call: TRBV27
cdr3_nt: TGTGCCAGCAGTTTTGGAGACAGGGCTTCACCCCTCCACTTT
cdr3_aa: CASSFGDRASPLHF

j_call: TRBJ1-3
clone_size: once
d_call: .
v_call: TRBV7-9
cdr3_nt: TGTGCCAGCAGCTCCCCGGCCGGGTCTGGAAACACCATATATTTT
cdr3_aa: CASSSPAGSGNTIYF

j_call: TRBJ2-3
clone_size: .
d_call: TRBD1
v_call: TRBV28
cdr3_nt: TGTGCCAGCAGTTTAATGGAGGGACAGGGCACAGATACGCAGTATTTT
cdr3_aa: CASSLMEGQGTDTQYF

j_call: TRBJ1-1
clone_size: .
d_call: .
v_call: TRBV27
cdr3_nt: TGTGCCAGCAGTTTTTACCAGGGGTGGACTGAAGCTTTCTTT
cdr3_aa: CASSFYQGWTEAFF

j_call: TRBJ1-5
clone_size: .
d_call: TRBD1
v_call: TRBV19
cdr3_nt: TGTGCCAGTAGAAACCGGGACAGGGGAAGAAGTCAGCCCCAGCATTTT
cdr3_aa: CASRNRDRGRSQPQHF

j_call: TRBJ2-7
clone_size: .
d_call: .
v_call: TRBV28
cdr3_nt: TGTGCCAGCGGCCCCGCGGGGTTTGAAGAGCAGTACTTC
cdr3_aa: CASGPAGFEEQYF

j_call: TRBJ2-3
clone_size: .
d_call: TRBD1
v_call: TRBV7-2
cdr3_nt: TGTGCCAGCAGTCTGGACAGGGGTAGCACAGATACGCAGTATTTT
cdr3_aa: CASSLDRGSTDTQYF

j_call: TRBJ1-5
clone_size: many
d_call: .
v_call: TRBV2
cdr3_nt: TGTGCCACCAGTTCCTGGGGGGTAAGCAATCAGCCCCAGCATTTT
cdr3_aa: CATSSWGVSNQPQHF

j_call: TRBJ2-7
clone_size: .
d_call: TRBD2
v_call: TRBV7-2
cdr3_nt: TGTGCCAGCAGCTTTGGGGGGACGGGAGGGAAGCGGGAGCAGTACTTC
cdr3_aa: CASSFGGTGGKREQYF